The rows below give T cell receptor beta chains drawn from one sample of a study of blood T cell repertoires in COVID-19. Generated by immunoSEQ multiplex PCR, the TCRdb table keeps only in-frame clones and is missing some. The data hold under 250,000 clones, with roughly 84% observed a single time. Sequencing input: peripheral blood. The receptors were gathered from a woman in her thirties or forties who had recovered from COVID-19. Each CDR3 is given with its conserved first and last residue. The D gene is left open where the match is weak. The size field is filled for only some rows; it gives once, few, many or a size class.

abundance,d_gene,j_gene,v_gene,CDR3nt,CDR3aa
NA,NA,TRBJ2-2,TRBV5-4,TGTGCCAGCAGCCGCAACCCTCCAGACTCCGGGGAGCTGTTTTTT,CASSRNPPDSGELFF
NA,NA,TRBJ1-1,TRBV5-5,TGTGCCAGCAGTGGCCAAATTGAAGCTTTCTTT,CASSGQIEAFF
NA,NA,TRBJ2-3,TRBV13,TGTGCCAGCAGAAGCGGTCCCGCAGATACGCAGTATTTT,CASRSGPADTQYF
NA,TRBD2,TRBJ2-3,TRBV10-3,TGTGCCATTAGCGGGGGGGCCGGGTCAGATACGCAGTATTTT,CAISGGAGSDTQYF
NA,NA,TRBJ2-7,TRBV7-6,TGTGCCAGCAGCCCCCTCTCGGGGGATTACGAGCAGTACTTC,CASSPLSGDYEQYF
once,TRBD2,TRBJ2-3,TRBV11-3,TGTGCCAGCAGCAAATACGCCGGGACTAGCGGGGTGGATACGCAGTATTTT,CASSKYAGTSGVDTQYF
NA,NA,TRBJ2-1,TRBV3-1/TRBV3-2,TGTGCCAGCAGCCAAGCCTCTTTCGGGGTTCGCTCCTACAATGAGCAGTTCTTC,CASSQASFGVRSYNEQFF
NA,TRBD2,TRBJ2-3,TRBV27,TGTGCCAGCAGTTTAGTTGGACTAGCGACTAGCACAGATACGCAGTATTTT,CASSLVGLATSTDTQYF
NA,NA,TRBJ2-5,TRBV4-2,TGTGCCAGCAGCCAAGATCAGGACTTCCAAGAGACCCAGTACTTC,CASSQDQDFQETQYF
once,NA,TRBJ2-4,TRBV30,TGTGCCTGGAGGCGTGACGCGGGCATTCAGTACTTC,CAWRRDAGIQYF
NA,NA,TRBJ1-6,TRBV19,TGTGCCAGTAGGGCCATACGCCAAAATTCACCCCTCCACTTT,CASRAIRQNSPLHF
few,NA,TRBJ2-7,TRBV7-9,TGTGCCAGCAGCCCCCCCGGGTCTGGGCAGTACTTC,CASSPPGSGQYF
NA,NA,TRBJ1-5,TRBV7-9,TGTGCCAGCAGCTTAGGGGACTATAGCAATCAGCCCCAGCATTTT,CASSLGDYSNQPQHF
NA,TRBD1,TRBJ2-7,TRBV5-4,TGTGCCAGCAGCTTCGACAGGGGTCCCTACGAGCAGTACTTC,CASSFDRGPYEQYF
NA,NA,TRBJ1-4,TRBV18,TGTGCCAGCTCACCGGTTGCAGGGGCAATTAATGAAAAACTGTTTTTT,CASSPVAGAINEKLFF
NA,NA,TRBJ1-1,TRBV7-2,TGTGCCAGCAGCCGCCGACAGGCGAACACTGAAGCTTTCTTT,CASSRRQANTEAFF
NA,TRBD1,TRBJ1-5,TRBV30,TGTGCCTGGGCCTCGGCGGGACAGCCCTTGGCCCAGCATTTT,CAWASAGQPLAQHF
once,TRBD1,TRBJ1-1,TRBV5-6,TGTGCCAGCAGATACGGACAGGGGAACACTGAAGCTTTCTTT,CASRYGQGNTEAFF
once,TRBD2,TRBJ2-2,TRBV18,TGTGCCAGCTCACCACTGGGGCCTAGCGGGGCGAACACCGGGGAGCTGTTTTTT,CASSPLGPSGANTGELFF
once,NA,TRBJ1-4,TRBV14,TGTGCCAGCAGCCCGACAAACTCTAATGAAAAACTGTTTTTT,CASSPTNSNEKLFF
NA,TRBD1,TRBJ2-7,TRBV7-9,TGTGCCACCAACGACAGGGAACTGTACGAGCAGTACTTC,CATNDRELYEQYF
few,NA,TRBJ2-5,TRBV5-4,TGTGCCAGCAGCGTCCAGGGTACCCGGACCCAGTACTTC,CASSVQGTRTQYF
NA,NA,TRBJ1-4,TRBV5-1,TGCGCCAGCAGCCGGGAGGTAAATGAAAAACTGTTTTTT,CASSREVNEKLFF
NA,NA,TRBJ2-1,TRBV27,TGTGCCAGCAGTCCCCCGGGGAGCTCCTACAATGAGCAGTTCTTC,CASSPPGSSYNEQFF
NA,NA,TRBJ1-6,TRBV6-5,TGTGCCAGCAGTCGGTCTCAGGGCAATTCACCCCTCCACTTT,CASSRSQGNSPLHF
NA,NA,TRBJ2-3,TRBV2,TGTGCCAGCAGTGAGAATCCAGGGAGCACAGATACGCAGTATTTT,CASSENPGSTDTQYF
few,NA,TRBJ2-5,TRBV27,TGTGCCAGCAGTCCCACCAGGAGGGAACAAGAGACCCAGTACTTC,CASSPTRREQETQYF
NA,TRBD1,TRBJ2-5,TRBV10-3,TGTGCCATCAGCTACGACAGGGTTCATGAAAAGACCCAGTACTTC,CAISYDRVHEKTQYF
NA,NA,TRBJ2-7,TRBV11-2,TGTGCCAGCAGCCTAACCGGGGGACCCTACGAGCAGTACTTC,CASSLTGGPYEQYF
NA,TRBD1,TRBJ2-5,TRBV7-6,TGTGCCAGCAGCCCGGACAGGGGAGAGACCCAGTACTTC,CASSPDRGETQYF
NA,NA,TRBJ1-5,TRBV6-5,TGTGCCAGCACGATATCTGACAGCAACAATCAGCCCCAGCATTTT,CASTISDSNNQPQHF
NA,NA,TRBJ2-1,TRBV11-2,TGTGCCAGCCAAGGTCTCGGGGATGAGCAGTTCTTC,CASQGLGDEQFF
few,NA,TRBJ2-2,TRBV2,TGTGCCAGCAGCCAAATCAACACCGGGGAGCTGTTTTTT,CASSQINTGELFF
NA,TRBD2,TRBJ2-1,TRBV9,TGTGCCAGCAGTGAGCGGGGGGGCTCCTACAATGAGCAGTTCTTC,CASSERGGSYNEQFF
NA,TRBD1,TRBJ2-7,TRBV6-5,TGTGCCAGCCCCCCAGGAGGACAGGGGAGGGGGGAGCAGTACTTC,CASPPGGQGRGEQYF
NA,NA,TRBJ2-7,TRBV9,TGTGCCAGCAGCGTAGCCCCCGGACATCACTACGAGCAGTACTTC,CASSVAPGHHYEQYF
NA,NA,TRBJ1-3,TRBV6-5,TGTGCCAGCTACCGGGGGGCCTTCGCTGGAAACACCATATATTTT,CASYRGAFAGNTIYF
once,NA,TRBJ2-1,TRBV10-1,TGCGCCAGCAGTGAGGGTGGCCTAGCTCCATGGGAGCAGTTCTTC,CASSEGGLAPWEQFF
once,NA,TRBJ2-3,TRBV25-1,TGTGCCAGCAGGAAGAGGGATACGCAGTATTTT,CASRKRDTQYF
NA,TRBD1,TRBJ2-3,TRBV5-1,TGCGCCAGCAGCCCCCCGACAGGGGTATTGTCAGATACGCAGTATTTT,CASSPPTGVLSDTQYF
NA,NA,TRBJ1-4,TRBV6-5,TGTGCCAGCAGTCAACCGGGGTTGAACAATGAAAAACTGTTTTTT,CASSQPGLNNEKLFF
once,NA,TRBJ1-2,TRBV24-1,TGTGCCACCAGTGACAGCGACAGCGATCGCTACACCTTC,CATSDSDSDRYTF
NA,TRBD1,TRBJ2-1,TRBV7-9,TGTGCCAGCAGCCAGACAGGGAATGAGCAGTTCTTC,CASSQTGNEQFF
many,TRBD1,TRBJ2-7,TRBV27,TGTGCCAGCAGTCCCGACCACAGGGGGTCCTACGAGCAGTACTTC,CASSPDHRGSYEQYF
NA,TRBD2,TRBJ2-1,TRBV4-1,TGCGCCAGCAGCCACCGCGGGGGGGCCTTAGACAATGAGCAGTTCTTC,CASSHRGGALDNEQFF
NA,NA,TRBJ1-6,TRBV7-9,TGTGCCAGCAGCTTAGAGGGTTGGCGGGGATCCTATAATTCACCCCTCCACTTT,CASSLEGWRGSYNSPLHF
NA,NA,TRBJ2-2,TRBV5-1,TGCGCCAGCACTTCGGAATGGGGAGCCGGGGAGCTGTTTTTT,CASTSEWGAGELFF